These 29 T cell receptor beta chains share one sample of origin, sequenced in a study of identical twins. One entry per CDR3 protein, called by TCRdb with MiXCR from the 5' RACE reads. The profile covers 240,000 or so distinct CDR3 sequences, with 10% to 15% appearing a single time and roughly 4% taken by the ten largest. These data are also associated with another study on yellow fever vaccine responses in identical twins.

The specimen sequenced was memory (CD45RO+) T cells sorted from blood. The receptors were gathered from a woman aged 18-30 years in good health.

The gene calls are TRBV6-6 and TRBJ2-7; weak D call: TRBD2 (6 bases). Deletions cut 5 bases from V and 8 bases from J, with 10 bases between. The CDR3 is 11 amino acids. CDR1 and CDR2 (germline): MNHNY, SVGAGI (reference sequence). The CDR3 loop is CASSPRGKQYF. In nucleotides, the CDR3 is TGTGCCAGCAGTCCTCGGGGGAAGCAGTACTTC.

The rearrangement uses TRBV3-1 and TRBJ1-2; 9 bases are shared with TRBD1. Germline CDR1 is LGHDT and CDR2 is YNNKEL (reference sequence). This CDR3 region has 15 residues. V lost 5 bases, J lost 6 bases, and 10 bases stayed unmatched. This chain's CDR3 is CASSTTTGGKNGYTF. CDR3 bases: TGTGCCAGCAGCACAACGACAGGGGGAAAGAATGGCTACACCTTC.

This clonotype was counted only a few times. CDR3 loop: CASSPRGPRNTGELFF. CDR3 nucleotide sequence: TGTGCCAGCAGTCCCAGGGGACCTCGGAACACCGGGGAGCTGTTTTTT. V is TRBV12-3 or TRBV12-4 and J is TRBJ2-2, with D possibly being TRBD1 (6 bases). Trimming shortened V by 5 bases and J by 1 base, and 14 bases separated the two germline ends. The CDR3 spans 16 residues.

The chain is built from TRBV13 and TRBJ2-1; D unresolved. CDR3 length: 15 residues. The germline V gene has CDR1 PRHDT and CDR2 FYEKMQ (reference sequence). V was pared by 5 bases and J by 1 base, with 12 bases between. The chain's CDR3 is CASSLKTGSYNEQFF. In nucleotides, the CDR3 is TGTGCCAGCAGCCTAAAGACGGGTTCCTACAATGAGCAGTTCTTC.

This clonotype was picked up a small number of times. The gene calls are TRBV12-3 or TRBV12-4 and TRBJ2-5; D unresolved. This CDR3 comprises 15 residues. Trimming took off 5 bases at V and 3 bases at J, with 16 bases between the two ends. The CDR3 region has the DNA TGTGCCAGCAGTGTCCCCAGTGGGCTAAAAGAGACCCAGTACTTC. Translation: CASSVPSGLKETQYF.

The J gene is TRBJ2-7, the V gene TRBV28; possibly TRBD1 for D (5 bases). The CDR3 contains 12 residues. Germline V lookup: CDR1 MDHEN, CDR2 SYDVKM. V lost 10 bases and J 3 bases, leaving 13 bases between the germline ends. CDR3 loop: CATTDSFYEQYF. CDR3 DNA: TGTGCCACTACTGACAGCTTCTACGAGCAGTACTTC.

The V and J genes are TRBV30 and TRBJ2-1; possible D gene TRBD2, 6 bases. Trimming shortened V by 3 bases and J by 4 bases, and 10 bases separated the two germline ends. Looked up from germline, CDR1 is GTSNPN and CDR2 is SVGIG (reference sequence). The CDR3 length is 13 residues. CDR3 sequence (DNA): TGTGCCTGGAGCCACGGACTATACAATGAGCAGTTCTTC. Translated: CAWSHGLYNEQFF.

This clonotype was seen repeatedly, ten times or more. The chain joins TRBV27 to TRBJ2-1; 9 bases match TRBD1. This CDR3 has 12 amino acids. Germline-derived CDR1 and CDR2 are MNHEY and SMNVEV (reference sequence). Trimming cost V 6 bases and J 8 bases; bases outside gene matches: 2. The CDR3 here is CASRQGAHEQFF. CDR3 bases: TGTGCCAGCAGACAGGGGGCCCATGAGCAGTTCTTC.

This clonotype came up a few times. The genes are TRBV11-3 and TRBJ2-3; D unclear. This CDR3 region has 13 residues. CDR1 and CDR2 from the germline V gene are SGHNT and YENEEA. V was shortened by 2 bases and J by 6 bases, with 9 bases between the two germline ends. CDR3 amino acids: CASSLTQSDTQYF. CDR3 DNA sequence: TGTGCCAGCAGCTTAACTCAATCGGATACGCAGTATTTT.

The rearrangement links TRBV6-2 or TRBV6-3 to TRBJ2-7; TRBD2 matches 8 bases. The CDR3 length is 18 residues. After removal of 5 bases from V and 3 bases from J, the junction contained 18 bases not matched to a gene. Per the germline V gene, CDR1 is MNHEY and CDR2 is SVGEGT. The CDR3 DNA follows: TGTGCCAGCAGTAACATAAGACTAGCGAAGATAGCGGGCTACGAGCAGTACTTC. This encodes CASSNIRLAKIAGYEQYF.

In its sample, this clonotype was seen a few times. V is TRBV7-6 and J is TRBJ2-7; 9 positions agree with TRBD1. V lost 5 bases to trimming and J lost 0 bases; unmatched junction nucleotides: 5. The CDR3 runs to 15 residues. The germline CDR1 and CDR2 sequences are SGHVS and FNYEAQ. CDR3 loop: CASSQGTGSSYEQYF. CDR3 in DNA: TGTGCCAGCAGCCAAGGGACAGGGAGCTCCTACGAGCAGTACTTC. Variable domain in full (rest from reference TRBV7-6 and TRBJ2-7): GAGVSQSPRYKVTKRGQDVALRCDPISGHVSLYWYRQALGQGPEFLTYFNYEAQQDKSGLPNDRFSAERPEGSISTLTIQRTEQRDSAMYRCASSQGTGSSYEQYFGPGTRLTVT.

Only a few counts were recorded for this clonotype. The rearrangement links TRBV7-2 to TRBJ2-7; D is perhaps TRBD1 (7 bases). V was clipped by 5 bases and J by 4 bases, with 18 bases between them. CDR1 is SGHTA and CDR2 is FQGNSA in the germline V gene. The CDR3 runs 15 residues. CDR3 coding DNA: TGTGCCAGCAGCACCCAGGGGGGTCTACCTTACGAGCAGTACTTC. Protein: CASSTQGGLPYEQYF.

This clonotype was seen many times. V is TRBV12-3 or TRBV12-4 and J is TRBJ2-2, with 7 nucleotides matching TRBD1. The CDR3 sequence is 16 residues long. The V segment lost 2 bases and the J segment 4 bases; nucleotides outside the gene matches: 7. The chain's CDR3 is CASSLRTGVGTGELFF. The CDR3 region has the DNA TGTGCCAGCAGTTTACGGACAGGTGTGGGCACCGGGGAGCTGTTTTTT.

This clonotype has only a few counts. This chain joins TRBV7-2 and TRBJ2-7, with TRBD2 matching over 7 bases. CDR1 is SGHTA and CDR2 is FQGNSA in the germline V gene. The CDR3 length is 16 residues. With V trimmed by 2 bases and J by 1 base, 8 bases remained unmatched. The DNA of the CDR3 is TGTGCCAGCAGCTTAAGTCGACTAGCAGGTTCCTACGAGCAGTACTTC. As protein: CASSLSRLAGSYEQYF. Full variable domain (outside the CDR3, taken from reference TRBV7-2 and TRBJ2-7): GAGVSQSPSNKVTEKGKDVELRCDPISGHTALYWYRQSLGQGLEFLIYFQGNSAPDKSGLPSDRFSAERTGGSVSTLTIQRTQQEDSAVYLCASSLSRLAGSYEQYFGPGTRLTVT.

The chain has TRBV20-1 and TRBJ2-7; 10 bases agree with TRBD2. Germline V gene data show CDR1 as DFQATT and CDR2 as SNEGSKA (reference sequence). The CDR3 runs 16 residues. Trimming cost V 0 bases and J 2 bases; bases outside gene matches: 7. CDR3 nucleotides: TGCAGTGCTAGAGATTTACTAGCGGGGACCACCTACGAGCAGTACTTC. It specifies CSARDLLAGTTYEQYF.

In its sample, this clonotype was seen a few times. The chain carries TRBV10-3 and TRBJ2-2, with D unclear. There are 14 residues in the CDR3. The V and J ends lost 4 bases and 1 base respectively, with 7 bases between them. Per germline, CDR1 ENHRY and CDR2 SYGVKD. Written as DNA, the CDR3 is TGTGCCATCAGTGTAACGGGGAACACCGGGGAGCTGTTTTTT. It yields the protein CAISVTGNTGELFF.

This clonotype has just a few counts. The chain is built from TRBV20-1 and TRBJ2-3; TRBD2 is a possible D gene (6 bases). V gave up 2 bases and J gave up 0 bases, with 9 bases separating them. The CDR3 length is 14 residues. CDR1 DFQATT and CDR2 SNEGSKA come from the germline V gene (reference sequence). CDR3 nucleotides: TGCAGTGCTAGAAAGGGACTGAGCACAGATACGCAGTATTTT. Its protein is CSARKGLSTDTQYF.

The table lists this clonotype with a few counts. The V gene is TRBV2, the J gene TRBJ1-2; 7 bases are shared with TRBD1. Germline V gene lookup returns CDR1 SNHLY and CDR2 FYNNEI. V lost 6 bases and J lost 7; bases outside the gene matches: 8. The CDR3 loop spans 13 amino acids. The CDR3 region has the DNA TGTGCCAGCAGGTTAACAGGGGAGGCTGGCTACACCTTC. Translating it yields CASRLTGEAGYTF.

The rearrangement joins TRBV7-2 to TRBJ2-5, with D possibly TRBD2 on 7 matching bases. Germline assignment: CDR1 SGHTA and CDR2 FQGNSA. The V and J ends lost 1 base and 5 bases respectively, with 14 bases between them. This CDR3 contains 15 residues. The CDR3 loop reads CASSLDGGGRETQYF. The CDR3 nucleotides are TGTGCCAGCAGCTTAGATGGGGGGGGGCGGGAGACCCAGTACTTC.

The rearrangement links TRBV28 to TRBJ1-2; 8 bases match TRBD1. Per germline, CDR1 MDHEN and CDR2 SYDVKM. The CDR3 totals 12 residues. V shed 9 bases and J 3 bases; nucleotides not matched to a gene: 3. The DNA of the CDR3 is TGTGCCAGTTCGACAGGGGACTATGGCTACACCTTC. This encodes CASSTGDYGYTF.

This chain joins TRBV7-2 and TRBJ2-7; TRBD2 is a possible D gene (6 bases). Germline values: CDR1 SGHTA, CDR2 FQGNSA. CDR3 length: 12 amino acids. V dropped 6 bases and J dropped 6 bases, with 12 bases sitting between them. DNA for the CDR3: TGTGCCAGCAGTCCCGGGGGTGCCGAGCAGTACTTC. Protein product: CASSPGGAEQYF.

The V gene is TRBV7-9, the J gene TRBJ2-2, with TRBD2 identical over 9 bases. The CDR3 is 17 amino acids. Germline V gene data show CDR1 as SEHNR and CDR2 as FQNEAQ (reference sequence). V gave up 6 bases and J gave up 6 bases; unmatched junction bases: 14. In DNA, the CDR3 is TGTGCCAGCAGGCCGGGTAGCGGGAGTGAAGGTCCCGGGGAGCTGTTTTTT. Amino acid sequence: CASRPGSGSEGPGELFF.

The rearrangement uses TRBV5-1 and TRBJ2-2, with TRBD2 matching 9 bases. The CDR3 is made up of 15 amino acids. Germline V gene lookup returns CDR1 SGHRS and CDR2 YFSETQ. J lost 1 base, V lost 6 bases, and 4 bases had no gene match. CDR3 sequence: CASNPLAGNTGELFF. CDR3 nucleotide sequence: TGCGCCAGCAACCCACTAGCGGGGAACACCGGGGAGCTGTTTTTT.

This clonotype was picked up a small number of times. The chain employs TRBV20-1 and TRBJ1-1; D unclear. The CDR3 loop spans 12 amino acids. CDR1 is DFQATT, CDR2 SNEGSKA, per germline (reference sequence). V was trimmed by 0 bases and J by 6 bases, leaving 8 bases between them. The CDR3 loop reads CSAREIRAEAFF. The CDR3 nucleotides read TGCAGTGCTAGAGAGATTCGGGCTGAAGCTTTCTTT.

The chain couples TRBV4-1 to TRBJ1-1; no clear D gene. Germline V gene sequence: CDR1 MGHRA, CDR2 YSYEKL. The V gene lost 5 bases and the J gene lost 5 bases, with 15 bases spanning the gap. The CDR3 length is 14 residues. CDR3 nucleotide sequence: TGCGCCAGCAGCTATCAGGTCCGGGTGACTGAAGCTTTCTTT. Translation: CASSYQVRVTEAFF.

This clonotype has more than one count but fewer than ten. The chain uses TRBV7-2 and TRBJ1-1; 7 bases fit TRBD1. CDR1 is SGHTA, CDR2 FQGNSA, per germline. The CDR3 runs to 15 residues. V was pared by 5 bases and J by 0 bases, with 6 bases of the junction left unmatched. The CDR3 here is CASSLSTGMNTEAFF. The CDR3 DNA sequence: TGTGCCAGCAGCCTCTCGACAGGGATGAACACTGAAGCTTTCTTT.

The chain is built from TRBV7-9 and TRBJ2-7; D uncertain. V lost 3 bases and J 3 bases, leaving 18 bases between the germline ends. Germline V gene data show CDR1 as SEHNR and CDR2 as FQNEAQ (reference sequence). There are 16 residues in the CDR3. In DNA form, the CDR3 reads TGTGCCAGCAGCTTCACAGATGGTAGGGCGAACTACGAGCAGTACTTC. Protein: CASSFTDGRANYEQYF.

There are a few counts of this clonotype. CDR3 sequence: CSVEWAGGSEQYF. The CDR3 DNA follows: TGCAGCGTTGAGTGGGCAGGGGGTTCGGAGCAGTATTTT. The chain employs TRBV29-1 and TRBJ2-3; 7 bases are shared with TRBD1. The V segment lost 3 bases and the J segment 11 bases; nucleotides outside the gene matches: 11. Per germline, CDR1 SQVTM and CDR2 ANQGSEA. This CDR3 is built from 13 residues.

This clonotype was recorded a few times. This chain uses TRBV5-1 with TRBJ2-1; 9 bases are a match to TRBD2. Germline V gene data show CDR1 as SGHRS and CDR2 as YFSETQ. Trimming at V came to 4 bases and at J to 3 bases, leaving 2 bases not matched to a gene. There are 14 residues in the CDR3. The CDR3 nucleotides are TGCGCCAGCAGCAGGACTAGCGACTACAATGAGCAGTTCTTC. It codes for CASSRTSDYNEQFF. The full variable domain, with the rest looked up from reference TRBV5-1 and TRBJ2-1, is KAGVTQTPRYLIKTRGQQVTLSCSPISGHRSVSWYQQTPGQGLQFLFEYFSETQRNKGNFPGRFSGRQFSNSRSEMNVSTLELGDSALYLCASSRTSDYNEQFFGPGTRLTVL.